Described below is a single T cell receptor beta chain sequence and its context. The data belong to a study of blood T cell repertoires in COVID-19. The CDR3 is 13 residues long. V lost 5 bases and J 4 bases, leaving 12 bases between the germline ends. Germline values: CDR1 GTSNPN, CDR2 SVGIG (reference sequence). Sequencing was performed with immunoSEQ multiplex PCR; in TCRdb, only in-frame clones are kept and a portion is missing. The data hold under 200,000 clones, with roughly 84% observed a single time. Those enrolled in Seattle joined during active infection and were followed longitudinally afterward.

This clonotype was obtained from a woman aged 45 to 65 with COVID-19, enrolled during active disease. The rearrangement uses TRBV30 and TRBJ1-5; the D is unclear. The sequenced sample consisted of peripheral blood. CDR3 region: CAWGPAENQPQHF. CDR3 nucleotides: TGTGCCTGGGGACCGGCGGAAAATCAGCCCCAGCATTTT. Together with reference TRBV30 and TRBJ1-5, the CDR3 gives the full variable domain: SQTIHQWPATLVQPVGSPLSLECTVEGTSNPNLYWYRQAAGRGLQLLFYSVGIGQISSEVPQNLSASRPQDRQFILSSKKLLLSDSGFYLCAWGPAENQPQHFGDGTRLSIL.